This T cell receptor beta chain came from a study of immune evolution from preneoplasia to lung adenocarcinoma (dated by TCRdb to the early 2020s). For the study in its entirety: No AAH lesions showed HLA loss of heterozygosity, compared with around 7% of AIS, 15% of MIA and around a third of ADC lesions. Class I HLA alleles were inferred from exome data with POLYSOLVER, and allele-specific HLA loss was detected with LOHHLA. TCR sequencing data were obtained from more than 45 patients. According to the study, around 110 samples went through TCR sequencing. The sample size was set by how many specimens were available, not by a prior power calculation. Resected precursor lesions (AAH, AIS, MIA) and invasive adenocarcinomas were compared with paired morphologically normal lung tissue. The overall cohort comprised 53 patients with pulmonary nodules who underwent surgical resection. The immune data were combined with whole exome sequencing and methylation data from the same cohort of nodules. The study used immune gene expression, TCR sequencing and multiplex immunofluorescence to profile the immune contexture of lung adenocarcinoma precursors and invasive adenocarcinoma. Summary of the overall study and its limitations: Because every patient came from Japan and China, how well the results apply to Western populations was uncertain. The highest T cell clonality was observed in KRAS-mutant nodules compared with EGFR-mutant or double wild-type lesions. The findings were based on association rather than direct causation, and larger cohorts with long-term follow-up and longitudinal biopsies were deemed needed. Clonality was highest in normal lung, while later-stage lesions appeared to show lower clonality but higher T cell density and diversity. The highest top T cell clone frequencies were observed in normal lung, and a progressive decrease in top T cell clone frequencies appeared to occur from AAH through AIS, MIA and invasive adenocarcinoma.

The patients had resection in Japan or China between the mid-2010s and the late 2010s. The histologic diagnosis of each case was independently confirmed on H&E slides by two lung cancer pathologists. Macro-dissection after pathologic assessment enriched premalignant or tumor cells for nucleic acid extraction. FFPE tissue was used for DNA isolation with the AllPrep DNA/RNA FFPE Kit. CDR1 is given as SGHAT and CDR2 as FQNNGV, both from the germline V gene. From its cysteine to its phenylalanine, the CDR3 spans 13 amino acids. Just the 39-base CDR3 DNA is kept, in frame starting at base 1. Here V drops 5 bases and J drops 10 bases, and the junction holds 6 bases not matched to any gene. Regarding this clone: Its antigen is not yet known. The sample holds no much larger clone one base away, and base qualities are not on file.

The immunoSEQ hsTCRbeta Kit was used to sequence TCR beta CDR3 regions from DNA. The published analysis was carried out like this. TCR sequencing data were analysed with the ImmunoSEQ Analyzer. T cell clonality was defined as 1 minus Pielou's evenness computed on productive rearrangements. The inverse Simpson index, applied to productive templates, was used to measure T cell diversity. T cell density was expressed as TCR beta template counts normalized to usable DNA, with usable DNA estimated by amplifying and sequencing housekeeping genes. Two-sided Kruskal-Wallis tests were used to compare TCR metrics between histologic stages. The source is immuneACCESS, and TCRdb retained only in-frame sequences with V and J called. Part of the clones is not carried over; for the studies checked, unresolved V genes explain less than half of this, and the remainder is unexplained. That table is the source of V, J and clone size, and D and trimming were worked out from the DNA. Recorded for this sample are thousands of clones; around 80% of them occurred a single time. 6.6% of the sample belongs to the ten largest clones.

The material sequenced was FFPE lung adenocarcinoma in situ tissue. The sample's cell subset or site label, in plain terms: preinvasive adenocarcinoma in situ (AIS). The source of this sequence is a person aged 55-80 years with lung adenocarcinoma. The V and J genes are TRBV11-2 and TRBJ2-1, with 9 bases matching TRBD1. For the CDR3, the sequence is CASSQGQGREQFF. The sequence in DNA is TGTGCCAGCAGCCAGGGACAGGGCAGGGAGCAGTTCTTC. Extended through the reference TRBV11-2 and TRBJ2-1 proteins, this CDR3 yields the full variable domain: EAGVAQSPRYKIIEKRQSVAFWCNPISGHATLYWYQQILGQGPKLLIQFQNNGVVDDSQLPKDRFSAERLKGVDSTLKIQPAKLEDSAVYLCASSQGQGREQFFGPGTRLTVL.